The following is a TCR beta chain sequence with its context. The target antigen is unknown. The sorted conventional CD4 T cells were gated as CD4+CD127+. The data stem from a study of B cell selection in AIRE deficiency. Whole-study results and caveats: Only TCRbeta was sequenced; approximately 40% of shared healthy Treg sequences appeared in Tconv. CDR3s were shorter in shared Treg sequences, reflecting few non-templated nucleotide insertions.

In the source study's methods: Patients' conventional T cells yielded roughly 1.2x10^5 distinct TCRbeta sequences; donors' around 130,000. Here immunoSEQ multiplex PCR was the method, and the copy in TCRdb shows in-frame clones only, minus some. The DNA gave D and trimming, while V, J and clone size come from that table. The sample shows under 30,000 clones, about 96% of them seen only once. This receptor was obtained from a human donor with AIRE deficiency. The sequenced sample consisted of conventional CD4+ T cells sorted from PBMCs.

The CDR3 region is CASSQDFLQGHQPQHF. The DNA for the CDR3 is TGCGCCAGCAGCCAAGATTTTCTTCAAGGACATCAGCCCCAGCATTTT. J is TRBJ1-5 and V is TRBV4-1, with D unclear. This CDR3 comprises 16 residues. The V end lost 0 bases, the J end lost 5 bases, and 14 bases lay between the germline ends. CDR1 is MGHRA, CDR2 YSYEKL, per germline.